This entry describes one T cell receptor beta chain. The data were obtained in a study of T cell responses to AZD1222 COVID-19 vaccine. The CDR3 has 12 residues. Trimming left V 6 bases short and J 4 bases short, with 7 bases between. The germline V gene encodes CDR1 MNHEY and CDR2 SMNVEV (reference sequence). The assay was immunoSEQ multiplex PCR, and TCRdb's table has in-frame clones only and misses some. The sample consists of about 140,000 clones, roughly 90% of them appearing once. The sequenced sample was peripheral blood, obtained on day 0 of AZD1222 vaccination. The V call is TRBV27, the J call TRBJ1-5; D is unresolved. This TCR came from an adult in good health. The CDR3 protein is CASSGFNQPQHF. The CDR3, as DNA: TGTGCCAGCAGCGGGTTTAATCAGCCCCAGCATTTT.